The 29 T cell receptor beta chains presented below share a single source sample, sequenced in a study of blood T cell repertoires in COVID-19. The repertoire was sequenced with immunoSEQ multiplex PCR; TCRdb's copy has only in-frame clones and lacks some. This repertoire shows tens of thousands of clones, around 90% found once; its top ten account for about 27%. Sequenced sample: peripheral blood. The receptors come from a human donor in a cohort sampled during active COVID-19.

The chain carries TRBV15 and TRBJ1-5; no definite D call. This CDR3 comprises 13 residues. V shed 0 bases and J shed 4 bases, with 4 bases lying between them. Per germline, CDR1 LNHNV and CDR2 YYDKDF (reference sequence). The CDR3 here is CATSRDINQPQHF. For the CDR3, the DNA is TGTGCCACCAGCAGAGATATTAATCAGCCCCAGCATTTT.

The rearrangement joins TRBV28 to TRBJ1-5, with D hard to call. Germline V gene lookup returns CDR1 MDHEN and CDR2 SYDVKM. V dropped 3 bases and J dropped 0 bases, with 12 bases sitting between them. This CDR3 has 16 residues. The CDR3 region has the DNA TGTGCCAGCAGTTTTGTGGCGGTGCTTAGCAATCAGCCCCAGCATTTT. As protein: CASSFVAVLSNQPQHF.

The V and J genes are TRBV29-1 and TRBJ2-1; 10 bases map to TRBD2. This CDR3 has 15 residues. Germline lookup yields CDR1 SQVTM and CDR2 ANQGSEA. Unmatched junction bases numbered 7, after V lost 5 bases and J lost 3 bases. The CDR3 loop reads CSVTLAGANYNEQFF. The CDR3 bases are TGCAGCGTTACCCTAGCGGGAGCAAACTACAATGAGCAGTTCTTC.

This rearrangement joins TRBV3-1 (or the pseudogene TRBV3-2) to TRBJ2-1; TRBD1 aligns across 7 bases. CDR1 and CDR2 (germline): LGHDT, YNNKEL (reference sequence). The CDR3 consists of 15 residues. V gave up 6 bases and J gave up 13 bases; unmatched junction bases: 18. CDR3 amino acids: CASSQTGLRQGEQFF. CDR3 nucleotides: TGTGCCAGCAGTCAGACCGGCCTACGACAGGGAGAACAGTTCTTC.

The chain is built from TRBV12-5 and TRBJ2-1, with 8 nucleotides matching TRBD2. J gave up 3 bases and V 1 base, and 2 bases lay outside the gene matches. CDR3 size: 15 residues. Germline CDR1 LGHNT, CDR2 FRNRAP. CDR3 DNA: TGTGCTAGTGGTTTGGGGGGGACTAGCTACAATGAGCAGTTCTTC. Its translation: CASGLGGTSYNEQFF.

This sequence joins TRBV7-9 and TRBJ2-1; 9 bases line up with TRBD2. Germline V gives CDR1 SEHNR, CDR2 FQNEAQ (reference sequence). V gave up 1 base and J gave up 9 bases; unmatched junction bases: 4. CDR3 length equals 14 residues. This chain's CDR3 is CASSLGGRASEQFF. The CDR3 region has the DNA TGTGCCAGCAGCTTAGGCGGGAGGGCCAGTGAGCAGTTCTTC.

The V gene is TRBV28, the J gene TRBJ2-2; TRBD1 agrees at 7 bases. CDR3 size: 18 residues. Germline V gives CDR1 MDHEN, CDR2 SYDVKM. V was clipped by 5 bases and J by 3 bases; unmatched bases: 15. The DNA for the CDR3 is TGTGCCAGCAGTCCCTCTTCCCACAGGGGCGAGTACACCGGGGAGCTGTTTTTT. Protein sequence: CASSPSSHRGEYTGELFF.

This clone has a single count. V gene TRBV7-9 combines with J gene TRBJ2-3; D gene uncertain. The CDR3 is made up of 16 amino acids. Germline V gives CDR1 SEHNR, CDR2 FQNEAQ (reference sequence). Trimming shortened V by 5 bases and J by 0 bases, and 15 bases separated the two germline ends. CDR3 loop: CASSPLGAASTDTQYF. The CDR3 DNA sequence: TGTGCCAGCAGCCCACTCGGAGCAGCTAGCACAGATACGCAGTATTTT.

The rearrangement links TRBV11-3 to TRBJ1-1; D might be TRBD1 (5 bases). The CDR3 is 13 residues long. With 1 base removed from V and 5 bases from J, the gap between germline ends came to 8 bases. Germline CDR1 reads SGHNT; CDR2 reads YENEEA. The CDR3 region has the DNA TGTGCCAGCAGCTTAGGGGACTTGACTGAAGCTTTCTTT. Amino acids: CASSLGDLTEAFF.

This clone was seen a few times. The chain couples TRBV29-1 to TRBJ1-5; D is possibly TRBD1 (6 bases). The CDR3 length is 13 residues. The germline V gene encodes CDR1 SQVTM and CDR2 ANQGSEA. V dropped 5 bases and J dropped 9 bases, with 17 bases sitting between them. CDR3 DNA: TGCAGCGTTAGGGGGACACCAGAAGGGCCCCAGCATTTT. Its protein is CSVRGTPEGPQHF.

The rearrangement links TRBV21-1 to TRBJ2-1; TRBD2 was called by the table and not checked on the DNA. TRBV21-1 is described as a pseudogene. The CDR3 covers 17 residues. This CDR3 is CASSKFDRLAGRNEQFF. The CDR3, as DNA: TGTGCCAGCAGCAAATTTGATCGGCTAGCGGGCAGGAATGAGCAGTTCTTC.

The J gene is TRBJ2-2, the V gene TRBV3-1 (or the pseudogene TRBV3-2); TRBD2 might be the D (6 bases). The CDR3 totals 13 residues. Per germline, CDR1 LGHDT and CDR2 YNNKEL (reference sequence). The V end was cut by 4 bases, the J end by 5 bases, with 8 bases between. The CDR3 spells CASSPEGTGELFF. As DNA, the CDR3 is TGTGCCAGCAGCCCGGAGGGGACCGGGGAGCTGTTTTTT.

V gene TRBV4-1 combines with J gene TRBJ2-4; D gene unclear. The V end was cut by 0 bases, the J end by 2 bases, with 5 bases between. Per the germline V gene, CDR1 is MGHRA and CDR2 is YSYEKL. This CDR3 is built from 14 residues. CDR3 in amino acids: CASSQDTTKNIQYF. The DNA of the CDR3 is TGCGCCAGCAGCCAAGATACAACCAAAAACATTCAGTACTTC.

The gene calls are TRBV19 and TRBJ2-2, with 10 bases lining up with TRBD2. The CDR3 has 16 amino acids. Germline loops: CDR1 LNHDA, CDR2 SQIVND (reference sequence). V lost 7 bases and J lost 1; bases outside the gene matches: 6. The CDR3 here is CASTRASGGNTGELFF. The CDR3 bases are TGTGCCAGTACCCGAGCTAGCGGGGGGAACACCGGGGAGCTGTTTTTT. Based on the CDR3 plus reference TRBV19 and TRBJ2-2, the full variable domain is DGGITQSPKYLFRKEGQNVTLSCEQNLNHDAMYWYRQDPGQGLRLIYYSQIVNDFQKGDIAEGYSVSREKKESFPLTVTSAQKNPTAFYLCASTRASGGNTGELFFGEGSRLTVL.

The chain recombines TRBV18 with TRBJ2-3; 7 nucleotides match TRBD2. V lost 9 bases and J lost 1; bases outside the gene matches: 10. The CDR3 has 15 residues. Germline V lookup: CDR1 KGHSH, CDR2 LQKENI. The CDR3 spells CASSSRAGRTDTQYF. The CDR3 DNA is TGTGCCAGTTCAAGCCGAGCGGGGCGCACAGATACGCAGTATTTT.

The chain combines TRBV5-4 with TRBJ2-2; D possibly corresponds to TRBD2 (7 bases). The CDR3 runs 16 residues. V was trimmed by 1 base and J by 5 bases, leaving 15 bases between them. Germline assignment: CDR1 SGHNT and CDR2 YYREEE (reference sequence). DNA for the CDR3: TGTGCCAGCAGCTTGATCCCGGGGGGACATACCGGGGAGCTGTTTTTT. Translating gives CASSLIPGGHTGELFF.

This chain links TRBV4-3 with TRBJ2-7; no clear D. From germline, CDR1 is LGHNA and CDR2 YSLEER. The CDR3 contains 13 residues. With 1 base removed from V and 3 bases from J, the gap between germline ends came to 7 bases. CDR3 protein: CASSQAPGYEQYV. CDR3 DNA sequence: TGCGCCAGCAGCCAAGCTCCCGGCTACGAGCAGTACGTC.

The gene calls are TRBV27 and TRBJ2-5; D possibly corresponds to TRBD2 (6 bases). From germline, CDR1 is MNHEY and CDR2 SMNVEV (reference sequence). V lost 6 bases and J lost 5, with 19 bases in between. The CDR3 consists of 15 residues. The CDR3 region has the DNA TGTGCCAGCAGGCCTGGGGGAGGTCCAAGGGAGACCCAGTACTTC. Residues: CASRPGGGPRETQYF.

The CDR3 sequence is CASSGRDRGRDTQYF. The CDR3 DNA sequence: TGTGCCAGCAGCGGACGGGACAGGGGAAGAGATACGCAGTATTTT. The genes are TRBV7-3 and TRBJ2-3, with TRBD1 identical over 10 bases. CDR3 length equals 15 residues. Germline-derived CDR1 and CDR2 are SGHTA and FQGTGA. V lost 5 bases to trimming and J lost 5 bases; unmatched junction nucleotides: 7.

This rearrangement joins TRBV3-1 (or the pseudogene TRBV3-2) to TRBJ2-6; D is ambiguous. Germline assignment: CDR1 LGHDT and CDR2 YNNKEL (reference sequence). V dropped 1 base and J dropped 4 bases, with 5 bases sitting between them. CDR3 length: 14 amino acids. The CDR3 nucleotides are TGTGCCAGCAGCCAAGTCATCGGGGCCAACGTCCTGACTTTC. Its translation is CASSQVIGANVLTF.

The rearrangement links TRBV5-8 to TRBJ2-3, with 9 bases identical to TRBD1. The CDR3 is made up of 17 amino acids. In germline, CDR1 is SGHTS, CDR2 YDEGEE. Trimming removed 4 bases from V and 0 bases from J; junction bases left unmatched: 9. In DNA, the CDR3 is TGTGCCAGCAGCCCCGGCTGGGGACAGGGAAGCACAGATACGCAGTATTTT. Translating gives CASSPGWGQGSTDTQYF.

The chain carries TRBV5-1 and TRBJ1-4, with a weak D call TRBD1 (6 bases). Germline V CDR1 and CDR2: SGHRS, YFSETQ. This CDR3 is 13 amino acids long. The V end was cut by 1 base, the J end by 6 bases, with 7 bases between. The CDR3 sequence is CASSLRTDEKLFF. CDR3 DNA sequence: TGCGCCAGCAGCTTGAGGACAGATGAAAAACTGTTTTTT.

V gene TRBV27 combines with J gene TRBJ1-2; 7 bases agree with TRBD1. The CDR3 length is 15 residues. The V gene end was trimmed by 3 bases and the J gene end by 2 bases; junction bases not matched to a gene: 6. Germline-derived CDR1 and CDR2 are MNHEY and SMNVEV (reference sequence). For the CDR3, the DNA is TGTGCCAGCAGTTTCTTGACAGGGCAAAACTATGGCTACACCTTC. Translating it yields CASSFLTGQNYGYTF.

The rearrangement links TRBV4-1 to TRBJ2-1, with D tentatively TRBD2 (5 bases). From germline, CDR1 is MGHRA and CDR2 YSYEKL. With 0 bases removed from V and 7 bases from J, the gap between germline ends came to 16 bases. This CDR3 contains 16 residues. The CDR3 DNA is TGCGCCAGCAGCCAAGAGTCGGGGAGATTCCTTAATGAGCAGTTCTTC. It specifies CASSQESGRFLNEQFF.

The chain has TRBV19 and TRBJ2-2; D is possibly TRBD1 (5 bases). V dropped 4 bases and J dropped 5 bases, with 14 bases sitting between them. The CDR3 extends over 15 amino acids. Germline values: CDR1 LNHDA, CDR2 SQIVND (reference sequence). CDR3 in amino acids: CASSTNKGVTGELFF. The CDR3 bases are TGTGCCAGTAGTACCAACAAAGGGGTGACCGGGGAGCTGTTTTTT.

This clone was counted only a few times. The genes are TRBV29-1 and TRBJ1-5; TRBD1 aligns across 7 bases. In germline, CDR1 is SQVTM, CDR2 ANQGSEA. V lost 5 bases, J lost 3 bases, and 4 bases stayed unmatched. This CDR3 has 13 residues. DNA of the CDR3: TGCAGCGTTCGACAGGGAAACAATCAGCCCCAGCATTTT. Amino acids: CSVRQGNNQPQHF.

J is TRBJ1-1 and V is TRBV5-1, with 7 nucleotides matching TRBD1. V lost 4 bases to trimming and J lost 8 bases; unmatched junction nucleotides: 5. Germline assignment: CDR1 SGHRS and CDR2 YFSETQ. The CDR3 is 12 residues long. The CDR3: CASSRDRIEAFF. For the CDR3, the DNA is TGCGCCAGCAGCCGGGACAGAATAGAAGCTTTCTTT. The whole variable domain, remainder taken from reference TRBV5-1 and TRBJ1-1, is KAGVTQTPRYLIKTRGQQVTLSCSPISGHRSVSWYQQTPGQGLQFLFEYFSETQRNKGNFPGRFSGRQFSNSRSEMNVSTLELGDSALYLCASSRDRIEAFFGQGTRLTVV.

The CDR3 sequence: CASSRDREAFF. For the CDR3, the DNA is TGTGCCAGCAGTAGGGACAGGGAAGCTTTCTTT. V gene TRBV6-2 or TRBV6-3 combines with J gene TRBJ1-1, with TRBD1 matching 8 bases. With V trimmed by 5 bases and J by 8 bases, 1 base remained unmatched. The CDR3 contains 11 residues. Germline CDR1 and CDR2: MNHEY and SVGEGT.

CDR3 sequence reads: CATRGLAGLRTGELFF. The CDR3 region has the DNA TGTGCCACCAGGGGACTAGCGGGCCTCAGGACCGGGGAGCTGTTTTTT. This chain joins TRBV11-3 and TRBJ2-2; 12 bases line up with TRBD2. V lost 10 bases and J lost 5; bases outside the gene matches: 11. Looked up from germline, CDR1 is SGHNT and CDR2 is YENEEA. The CDR3 has 16 residues.